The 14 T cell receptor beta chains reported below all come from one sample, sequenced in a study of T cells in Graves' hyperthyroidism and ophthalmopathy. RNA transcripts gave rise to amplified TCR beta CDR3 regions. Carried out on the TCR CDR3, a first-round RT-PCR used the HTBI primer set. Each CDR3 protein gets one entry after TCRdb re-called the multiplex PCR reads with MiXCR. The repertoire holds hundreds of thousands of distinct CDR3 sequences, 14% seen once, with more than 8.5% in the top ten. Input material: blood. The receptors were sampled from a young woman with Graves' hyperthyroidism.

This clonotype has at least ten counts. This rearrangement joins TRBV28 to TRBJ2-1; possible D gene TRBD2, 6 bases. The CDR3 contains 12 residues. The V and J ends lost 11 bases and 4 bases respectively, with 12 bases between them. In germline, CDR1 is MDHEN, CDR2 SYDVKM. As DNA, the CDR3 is TGTGCCGGAGGAGGGCAATACAATGAGCAGTTCTTC. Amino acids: CAGGGQYNEQFF.

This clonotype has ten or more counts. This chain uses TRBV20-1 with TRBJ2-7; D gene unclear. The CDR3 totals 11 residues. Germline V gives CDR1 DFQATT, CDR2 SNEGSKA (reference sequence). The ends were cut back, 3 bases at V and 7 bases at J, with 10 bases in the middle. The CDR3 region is CSASGAGEQYF. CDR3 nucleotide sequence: TGCAGTGCTAGTGGTGCCGGGGAGCAGTACTTC.

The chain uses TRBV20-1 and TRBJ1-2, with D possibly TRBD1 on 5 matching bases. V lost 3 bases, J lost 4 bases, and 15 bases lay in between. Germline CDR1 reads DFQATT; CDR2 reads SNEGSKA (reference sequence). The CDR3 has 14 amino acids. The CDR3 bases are TGCAGTGCTAGTATACCGGGGCAGAGCTATGGCTACACCTTC. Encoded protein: CSASIPGQSYGYTF.

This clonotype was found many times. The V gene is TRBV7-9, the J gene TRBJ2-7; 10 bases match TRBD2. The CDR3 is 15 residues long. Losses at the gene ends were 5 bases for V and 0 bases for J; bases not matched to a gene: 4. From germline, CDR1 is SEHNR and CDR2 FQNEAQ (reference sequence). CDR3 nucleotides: TGTGCCAGCAGCCTCTGGACTAGCGGCTCCTACGAGCAGTACTTC. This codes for CASSLWTSGSYEQYF.

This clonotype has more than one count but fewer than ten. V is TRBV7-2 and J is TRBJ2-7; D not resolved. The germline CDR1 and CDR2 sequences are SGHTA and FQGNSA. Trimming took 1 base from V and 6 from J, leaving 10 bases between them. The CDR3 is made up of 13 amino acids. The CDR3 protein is CASSLDGWREQYF. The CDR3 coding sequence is TGTGCCAGCAGCTTAGACGGGTGGCGCGAGCAGTACTTC.

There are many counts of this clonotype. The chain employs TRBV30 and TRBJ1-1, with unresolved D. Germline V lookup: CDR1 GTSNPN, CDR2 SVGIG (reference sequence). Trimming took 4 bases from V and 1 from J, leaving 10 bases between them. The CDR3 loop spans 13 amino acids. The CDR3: CAWTPGENTEAFF. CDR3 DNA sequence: TGTGCCTGGACTCCGGGCGAGAACACTGAAGCTTTCTTT.

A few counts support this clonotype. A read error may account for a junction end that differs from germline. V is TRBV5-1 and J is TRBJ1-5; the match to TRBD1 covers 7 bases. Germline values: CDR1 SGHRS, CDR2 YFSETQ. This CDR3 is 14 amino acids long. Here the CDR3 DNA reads TGCGCCGGCAGCTCGCAGGGGGGAGGCCAGCCCCAGCATTTT. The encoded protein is CAGSSQGGGQPQHF.

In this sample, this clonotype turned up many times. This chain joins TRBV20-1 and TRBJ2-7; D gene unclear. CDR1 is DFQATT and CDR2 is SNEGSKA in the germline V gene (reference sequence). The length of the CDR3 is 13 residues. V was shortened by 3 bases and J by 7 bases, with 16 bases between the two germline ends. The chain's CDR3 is CSASSFGAWEQYF. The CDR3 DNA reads TGCAGTGCTAGCAGTTTCGGAGCCTGGGAGCAGTACTTC.

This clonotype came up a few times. DNA of the CDR3: TGTGCCAGCTCACCGGACCGGATCGGGGTTGGGACGCATGAGCAGTTCTTC. The encoded protein is CASSPDRIGVGTHEQFF. The chain links TRBV18 to TRBJ2-1, with D perhaps given as TRBD1 or TRBD2 (5 bases each). From germline, CDR1 is KGHSH and CDR2 LQKENI. This CDR3 spans 17 amino acids. V lost 3 bases, J lost 8 bases, and 23 bases lay in between.

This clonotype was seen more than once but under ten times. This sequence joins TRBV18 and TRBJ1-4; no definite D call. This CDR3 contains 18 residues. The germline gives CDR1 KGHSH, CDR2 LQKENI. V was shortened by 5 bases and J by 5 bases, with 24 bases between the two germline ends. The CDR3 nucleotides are TGTGCCAGCTCAGGAGGACCCCTCCGATTCATCCAAAATGAAAAACTGTTTTTT. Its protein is CASSGGPLRFIQNEKLFF.

This CDR3 reads CSTNSGGAETQYF. The DNA for the CDR3 is TGCAGTACCAATAGCGGGGGCGCAGAGACCCAGTACTTC. The chain joins TRBV20-1 to TRBJ2-5; 9 bases fit TRBD2. The germline gives CDR1 DFQATT, CDR2 SNEGSKA (reference sequence). The CDR3 has 13 amino acids. Unmatched junction bases numbered 8, after V lost 8 bases and J lost 4 bases.

This chain's CDR3 is CSASRDYSYNEQFF. The CDR3 DNA follows: TGCAGTGCTAGTAGGGACTACTCCTACAATGAGCAGTTCTTC. The V call is TRBV20-1, the J call TRBJ2-1; 7 positions agree with TRBD2. V was pared by 3 bases and J by 0 bases, with 2 bases of the junction left unmatched. Germline CDR1 is DFQATT and CDR2 is SNEGSKA (reference sequence). This CDR3 has 14 amino acids.

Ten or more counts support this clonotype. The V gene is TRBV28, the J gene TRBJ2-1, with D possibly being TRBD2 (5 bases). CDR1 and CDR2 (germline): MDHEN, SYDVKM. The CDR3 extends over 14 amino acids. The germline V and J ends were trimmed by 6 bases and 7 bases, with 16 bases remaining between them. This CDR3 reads CASSWRQAENEQFF. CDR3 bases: TGTGCCAGCAGCTGGAGGCAGGCGGAGAATGAGCAGTTCTTC.

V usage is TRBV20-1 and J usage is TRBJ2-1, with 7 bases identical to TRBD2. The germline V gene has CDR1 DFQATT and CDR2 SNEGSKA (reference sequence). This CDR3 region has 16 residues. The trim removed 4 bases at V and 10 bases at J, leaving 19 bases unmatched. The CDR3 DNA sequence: TGCAGTGCTACAAAAGGACGGCGGGAGCTATTGGGAGAGCAGTTCTTC. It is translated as CSATKGRRELLGEQFF.